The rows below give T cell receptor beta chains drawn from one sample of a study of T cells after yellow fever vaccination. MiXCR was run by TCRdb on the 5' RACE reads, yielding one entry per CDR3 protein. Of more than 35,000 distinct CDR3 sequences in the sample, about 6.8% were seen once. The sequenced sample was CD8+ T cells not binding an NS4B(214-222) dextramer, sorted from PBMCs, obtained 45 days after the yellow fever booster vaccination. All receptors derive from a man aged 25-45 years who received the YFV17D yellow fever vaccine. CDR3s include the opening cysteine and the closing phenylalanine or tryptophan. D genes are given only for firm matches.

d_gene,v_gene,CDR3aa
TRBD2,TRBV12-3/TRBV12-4,CASSFAGVYNEQFF
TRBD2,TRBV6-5,CASSSSGRAETQYF
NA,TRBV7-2,CASSFGGAQSDTQYF
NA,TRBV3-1,CASSPLPRNEQFF
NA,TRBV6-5,CASGGTAYEQYF
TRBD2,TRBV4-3,CASSQPGTSRAGELFF
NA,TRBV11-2,CASSLGRGDIQYF
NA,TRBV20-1,CSARDLGRSYEQYF
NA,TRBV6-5,CASSYLFESKGKETQYF
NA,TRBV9,CASSVGSGTDTQYF
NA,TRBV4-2,CASSSVGGELFF
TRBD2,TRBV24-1,CATSELTSGRTSEQFF
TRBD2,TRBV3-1,CASSQDLLAGVEQFF
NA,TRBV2,CATTTGFGANVLTF
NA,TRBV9,CASSPGNTGELFF
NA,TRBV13,CASSLLGFYEQYF
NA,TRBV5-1,CASSLPDGELFF
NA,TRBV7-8,CASSFETPEQYF
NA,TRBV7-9,CASSPRTAGVGEQYF
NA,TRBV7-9,CASSRSRELFF
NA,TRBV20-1,CSASAGSGGEQYF
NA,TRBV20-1,CSAPVVAAYAYEQYF
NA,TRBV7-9,CASSSPGVFYNEQFF
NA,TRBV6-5,CASSSTPGWRGETQYF
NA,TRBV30,CAWRDYHEQYF
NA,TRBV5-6,CASSLASAIDIQYF
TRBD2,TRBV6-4,CASSDSKAGDEQFF
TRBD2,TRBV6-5,CASSYGTGTRNNEQFF
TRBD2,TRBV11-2,CASSLTPGLASGVQFF
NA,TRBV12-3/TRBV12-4,CASTEGDLSYEQYF
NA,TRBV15,CATSRDGEGDNEQYF
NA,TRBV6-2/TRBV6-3,CASRDLKGGETQYF
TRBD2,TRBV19,CASSVTSGRESYNEQFF
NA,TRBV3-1,CASSQEYGEQFF
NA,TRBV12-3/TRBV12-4,CASSYPGRYGYTF
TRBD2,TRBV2,CASSPRGYSGTHNEQFF
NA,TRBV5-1,CASSKDSSGENTGELFF
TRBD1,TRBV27,CATMAGDRAYEQYF
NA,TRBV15,CATSRDKGGGPVDEQYF
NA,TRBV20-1,CSARDRPYNEQFF
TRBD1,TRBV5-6,CASSFHRGTYNEQFF
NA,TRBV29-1,CSVSPRPDRIQETQYF
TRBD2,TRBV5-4,CASSSGTSVYEQYF